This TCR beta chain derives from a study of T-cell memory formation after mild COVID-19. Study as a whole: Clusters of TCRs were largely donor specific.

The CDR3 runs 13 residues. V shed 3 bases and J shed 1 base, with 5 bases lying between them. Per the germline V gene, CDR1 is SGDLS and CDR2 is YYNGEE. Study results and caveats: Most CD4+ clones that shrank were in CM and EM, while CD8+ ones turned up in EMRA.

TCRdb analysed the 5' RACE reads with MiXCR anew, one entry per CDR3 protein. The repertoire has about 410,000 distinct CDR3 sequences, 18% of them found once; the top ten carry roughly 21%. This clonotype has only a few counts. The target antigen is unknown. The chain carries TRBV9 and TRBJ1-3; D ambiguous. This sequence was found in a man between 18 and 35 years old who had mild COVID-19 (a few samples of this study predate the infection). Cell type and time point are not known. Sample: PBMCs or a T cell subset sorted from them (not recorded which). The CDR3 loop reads CASSAKSGNTIYF. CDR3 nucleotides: TGTGCCAGCAGCGCTAAGTCTGGAAACACCATATATTTT. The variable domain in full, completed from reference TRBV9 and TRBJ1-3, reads DSGVTQTPKHLITATGQRVTLRCSPRSGDLSVYWYQQSLDQGLQFLIQYYNGEERAKGNILERFSAQQFPDLHSELNLSSLELGDSALYFCASSAKSGNTIYFGEGSWLTVV.